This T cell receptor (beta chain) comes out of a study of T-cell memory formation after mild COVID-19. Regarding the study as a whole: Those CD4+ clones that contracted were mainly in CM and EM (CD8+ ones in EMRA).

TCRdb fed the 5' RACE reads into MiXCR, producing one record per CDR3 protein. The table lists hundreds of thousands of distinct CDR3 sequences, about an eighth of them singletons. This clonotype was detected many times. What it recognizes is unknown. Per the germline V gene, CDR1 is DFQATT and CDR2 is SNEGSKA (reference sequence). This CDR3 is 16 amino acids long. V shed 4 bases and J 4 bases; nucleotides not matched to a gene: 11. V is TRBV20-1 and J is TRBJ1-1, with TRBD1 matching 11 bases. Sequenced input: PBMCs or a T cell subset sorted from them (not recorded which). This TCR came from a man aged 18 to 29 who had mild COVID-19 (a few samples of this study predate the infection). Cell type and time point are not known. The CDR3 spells CSAKKPIGQGATEAFF. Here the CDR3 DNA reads TGCAGTGCTAAGAAACCTATTGGACAGGGGGCCACTGAAGCTTTCTTT.